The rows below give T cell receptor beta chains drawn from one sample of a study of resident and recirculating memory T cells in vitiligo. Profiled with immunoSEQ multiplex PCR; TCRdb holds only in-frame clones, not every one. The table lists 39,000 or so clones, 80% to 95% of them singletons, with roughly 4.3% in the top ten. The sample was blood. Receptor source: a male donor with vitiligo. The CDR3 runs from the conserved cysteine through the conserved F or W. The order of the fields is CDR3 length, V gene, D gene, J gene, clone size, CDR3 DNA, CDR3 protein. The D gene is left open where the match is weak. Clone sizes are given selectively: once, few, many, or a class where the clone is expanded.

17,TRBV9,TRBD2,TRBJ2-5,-,TGTGCCAGCAGCCCCCGAGGACTAGCGGGGAGAGGAGAGACCCAGTACTTC,CASSPRGLAGRGETQYF
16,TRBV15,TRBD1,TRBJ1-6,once,TGTGCCACCAGCCCGCGACAGGGAACCTATAATTCACCCCTCCACTTT,CATSPRQGTYNSPLHF
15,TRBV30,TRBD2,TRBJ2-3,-,TGTGCCTGGAGTGCCCTAGCGGGGGGCACAGATACGCAGTATTTT,CAWSALAGGTDTQYF
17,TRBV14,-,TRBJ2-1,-,TGTGCCAGCAGCCAAGTTGGTGGGGGGAAATCCTACAATGAGCAGTTCTTC,CASSQVGGGKSYNEQFF
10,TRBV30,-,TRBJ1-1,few,TGTGCCTGGGGCCGAACTGAAGCTTTCTTT,CAWGRTEAFF
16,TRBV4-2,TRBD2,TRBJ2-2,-,TGTGCCAGCAGCCAAACGACTAGCGGGGGGGCCGGGGAGCTGTTTTTT,CASSQTTSGGAGELFF
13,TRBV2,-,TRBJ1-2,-,TGTGCCAGCATGGGCAGACCTAACTATGGCTACACCTTC,CASMGRPNYGYTF
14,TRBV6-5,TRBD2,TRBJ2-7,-,TGTGCCAGCAGCCTCGGGGGGGGCTCCTACGAGCAGTACTTC,CASSLGGGSYEQYF
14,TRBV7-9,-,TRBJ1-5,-,TGTGCCAGCAGCTACGGACATCTCAATCAGCCCCAGCATTTT,CASSYGHLNQPQHF
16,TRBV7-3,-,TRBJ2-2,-,TGTGCCAGCAGCTTTTTAAGAGGGGGAAAGTCCGGGGAGCTGTTTTTT,CASSFLRGGKSGELFF
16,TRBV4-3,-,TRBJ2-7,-,TGCGCCAGCAGCCCTGGGACTGGAACGGGTTCCTACGAGCAGTACTTC,CASSPGTGTGSYEQYF
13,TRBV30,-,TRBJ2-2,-,TGTGCCTGGAGTGAGGGGGGGGCAGGGGAGCTGTTTTTT,CAWSEGGAGELFF
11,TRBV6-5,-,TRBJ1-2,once,TGTGCCAGCAGTCTACCGTTAAGCTACACCTTC,CASSLPLSYTF
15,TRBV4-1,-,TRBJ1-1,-,TGCGCCAGCAGCCAAGATCAGGGAATGAACACTGAAGCTTTCTTT,CASSQDQGMNTEAFF
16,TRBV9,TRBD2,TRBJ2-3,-,TGTGCCAGCAGTTTGAGGGGAGGCAGGGAGGGAGATACGCAGTATTTT,CASSLRGGREGDTQYF
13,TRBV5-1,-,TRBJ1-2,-,TGCGCCAGCAGCCCAGGAGGGGACTATGGCTACACCTTC,CASSPGGDYGYTF
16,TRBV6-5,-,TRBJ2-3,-,TGTGCCAGCAGTTACTTACCTGGGTCGGGGACAGATACGCAGTATTTT,CASSYLPGSGTDTQYF
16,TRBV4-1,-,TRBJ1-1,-,TGCGCCAGCACCCCACAGTGGGCGCAAAAGAACACTGAAGCTTTCTTT,CASTPQWAQKNTEAFF
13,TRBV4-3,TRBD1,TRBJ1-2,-,TGCGCCAGCAGCCAGCTCACAGGGGATGGCTACACCTTC,CASSQLTGDGYTF
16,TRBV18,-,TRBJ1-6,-,TGTGCCAGCTCACCACCTTCTACCAGGAAAAATTCACCCCTCCACTTT,CASSPPSTRKNSPLHF
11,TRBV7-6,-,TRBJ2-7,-,TGTGCAATCGGTAGTCCCTACGAGCAGTACTTC,CAIGSPYEQYF
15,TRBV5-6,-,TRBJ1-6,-,TGTGCCAGCAGCTTCCCGGGGGTGGAAAATTCACCCCTCCACTTT,CASSFPGVENSPLHF
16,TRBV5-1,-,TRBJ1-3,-,TGCGCCAGCAGCTTGGGTACAGGGAGTTCTGGAAACACCATATATTTT,CASSLGTGSSGNTIYF
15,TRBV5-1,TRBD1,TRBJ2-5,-,TGCGCCAGCAGCTTGGCCCAGGGGGCATTAGAGACCCAGTACTTC,CASSLAQGALETQYF
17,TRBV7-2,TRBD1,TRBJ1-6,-,TGTGCCAGCAGCTTAAAAGGGGGCAGGGGAAGGAATTCACCCCTCCACTTT,CASSLKGGRGRNSPLHF
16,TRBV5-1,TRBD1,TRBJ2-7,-,TGCGCCAGCAGCTTGGGGGGGACAGGGGGCGAATACGAGCAGTACTTC,CASSLGGTGGEYEQYF
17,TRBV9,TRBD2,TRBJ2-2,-,TGTGCCAGCAGCCTAAATATAGCGGGGGGGCTTACCGGGGAGCTGTTTTTT,CASSLNIAGGLTGELFF
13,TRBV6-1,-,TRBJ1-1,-,TGTGCCAGCAGTGCGGGGTTCGACACTGAAGCTTTCTTT,CASSAGFDTEAFF
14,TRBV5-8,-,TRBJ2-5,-,TGTGCCAGCAGCTTCAGAGGGTCGAGAGAGACCCAGTACTTC,CASSFRGSRETQYF